This T cell receptor beta chain appears in the sequencing data of a study of vaccination and CD4 T cells after COVID-19. Study-wide background: Median time from COVID diagnosis to post-COVID sampling was more than 95 days (35 to 161). The control cultures got either a CEFX pool, an HIV-1 Nef pool, or no peptide at all. Overlapping spike peptides from SARS-CoV-2, HCoV-NL63, HCoV-OC43 and HCoV-229E served to stimulate the cells.

This clonotype turned up a few times. Its antigen is still unknown. The germline V gene encodes CDR1 MNHNS and CDR2 SASEGT. The CDR3 consists of 12 residues. V lost 7 bases, J lost 2 bases, and 1 base stayed unmatched. Sequenced with the Oncomine TCR Beta short-read assay was DNA taken from cultured CD4+ T cells. Genomic DNA was taken out of cultured CD4+ T cells by extraction. One entry per CDR3 protein, called by TCRdb with MiXCR from the PCR reads. The sample includes some 18,000 distinct CDR3 sequences, around 60% of them seen just once. Treatment of the sample: approximately 9-day PBMC culture with coronavirus spike peptide pools or control peptides (ViraFEST assay).

The V call is TRBV6-1, the J call TRBJ1-2, with 7 bases identical to TRBD1. This receptor was identified in a human donor who had recovered from COVID-19. Source: CD4+ T cells from blood, cultured in vitro, taken before SARS-CoV-2 vaccination. The CDR3 loop reads CASTTGNYGYTF. In nucleotides, the CDR3 is TGTGCCAGCACGACAGGGAACTATGGCTACACCTTC.